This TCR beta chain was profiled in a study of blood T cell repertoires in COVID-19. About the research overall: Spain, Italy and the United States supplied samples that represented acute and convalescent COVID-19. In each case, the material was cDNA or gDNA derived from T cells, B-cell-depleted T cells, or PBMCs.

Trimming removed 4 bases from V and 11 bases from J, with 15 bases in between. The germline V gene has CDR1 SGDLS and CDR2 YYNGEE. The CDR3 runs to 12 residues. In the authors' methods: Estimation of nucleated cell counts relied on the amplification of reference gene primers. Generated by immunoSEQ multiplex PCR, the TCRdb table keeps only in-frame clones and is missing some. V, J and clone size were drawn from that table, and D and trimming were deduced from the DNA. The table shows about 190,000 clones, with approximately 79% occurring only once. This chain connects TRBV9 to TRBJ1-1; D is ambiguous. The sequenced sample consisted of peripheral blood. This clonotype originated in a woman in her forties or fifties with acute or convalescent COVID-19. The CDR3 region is CASSSPTLEAFF. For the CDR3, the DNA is TGTGCCAGCAGCTCCCCCACGCTGGAGGCTTTCTTT.